This T cell receptor (beta chain) was found in a study of T cell responses to AZD1222 COVID-19 vaccine. About the study: Whether given at about 4 or about 12 weeks, second doses were pooled. Findings of the study overall: Repertoires were sampled only after the peak T cell response. Most donors were white British, females outnumbered males, and clonal diversity was possibly underestimated.

The junction had 14 bases not matched to a gene; V was cut back by 8 bases and J by 8 bases. Per germline, CDR1 MGHDK and CDR2 SYGVNS. The CDR3 has 15 residues. Some clones are missing from TCRdb's copy, which holds only in-frame ones; the method was immunoSEQ multiplex PCR. The sample holds about 86,000 clones, more than 90% seen once. In the case of this clone: Its specificity is not known.

The source of this sequence is an adult in good health. The chain recombines TRBV25-1 with TRBJ1-4, with 7 bases fitting TRBD1. This material consisted of peripheral blood, taken on day 0 of AZD1222 vaccination. CDR3 sequence: CASHPPAGGEEKLFF. The CDR3 DNA reads TGTGCCAGCCACCCCCCGGCAGGGGGTGAGGAAAAACTGTTTTTT. The full variable domain, its missing parts supplied by reference TRBV25-1 and TRBJ1-4, is EADIYQTPRYLVIGTGKKITLECSQTMGHDKMYWYQQDPGMELHLIHYSYGVNSTEKGDLSSESTVSRIRTEHFPLTLESARPSHTSQYLCASHPPAGGEEKLFFGSGTQLSVL.